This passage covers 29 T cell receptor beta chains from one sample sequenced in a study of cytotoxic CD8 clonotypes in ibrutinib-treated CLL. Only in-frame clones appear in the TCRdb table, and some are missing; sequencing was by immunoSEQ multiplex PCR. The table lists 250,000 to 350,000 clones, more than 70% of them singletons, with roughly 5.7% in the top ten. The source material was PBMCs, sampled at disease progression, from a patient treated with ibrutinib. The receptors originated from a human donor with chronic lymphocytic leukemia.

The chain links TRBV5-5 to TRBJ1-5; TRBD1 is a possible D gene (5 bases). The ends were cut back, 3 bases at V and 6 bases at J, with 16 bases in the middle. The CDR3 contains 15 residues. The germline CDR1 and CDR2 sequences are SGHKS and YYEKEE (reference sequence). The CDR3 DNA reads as TGTGCCAGCAGCTCGTTAGGGAGGGGTGGTCAGCCCCAGCATTTT. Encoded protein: CASSSLGRGGQPQHF.

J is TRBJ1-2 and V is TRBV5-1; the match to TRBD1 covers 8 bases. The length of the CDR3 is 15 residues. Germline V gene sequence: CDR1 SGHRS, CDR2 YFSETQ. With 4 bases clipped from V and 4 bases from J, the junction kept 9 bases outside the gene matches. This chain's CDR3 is CASSKRQGSFYGYTF. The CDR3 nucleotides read TGCGCCAGCAGCAAGCGACAGGGGTCCTTCTATGGCTACACCTTC.

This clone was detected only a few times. In nucleotides, the CDR3 is TGTGCCAGCAGTGAATGGGGAGAGACCCAGTACTTC. Its translation: CASSEWGETQYF. V usage is TRBV6-1 and J usage is TRBJ2-5; D call uncertain. V lost 2 bases, J lost 4 bases, and 5 bases lay in between. From germline, CDR1 is MNHNS and CDR2 SASEGT. CDR3 size: 12 residues.

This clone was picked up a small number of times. This CDR3 is CATSREVRSDYGYTF. The CDR3 bases are TGTGCCACCAGCAGAGAGGTCCGGAGTGACTATGGCTACACCTTC. This chain joins TRBV15 and TRBJ1-2; D gene uncertain. Germline loops: CDR1 LNHNV, CDR2 YYDKDF (reference sequence). The CDR3 totals 15 residues. The V end lost 0 bases, the J end lost 3 bases, and 11 bases lay between the germline ends.

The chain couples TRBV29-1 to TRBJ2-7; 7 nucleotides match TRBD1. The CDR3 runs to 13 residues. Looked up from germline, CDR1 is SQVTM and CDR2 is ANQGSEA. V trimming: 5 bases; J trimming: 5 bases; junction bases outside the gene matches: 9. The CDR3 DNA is TGCAGCGTTCGAGGGGGACAGATCGACGAGCAGTACTTC. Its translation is CSVRGGQIDEQYF.

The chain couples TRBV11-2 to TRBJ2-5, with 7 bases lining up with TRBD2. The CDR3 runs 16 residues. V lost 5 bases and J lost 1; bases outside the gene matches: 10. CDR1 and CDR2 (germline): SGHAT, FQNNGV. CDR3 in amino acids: CASSTGTIPTQETQYF. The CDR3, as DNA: TGTGCCAGCAGCACGGGGACTATCCCCACCCAAGAGACCCAGTACTTC.

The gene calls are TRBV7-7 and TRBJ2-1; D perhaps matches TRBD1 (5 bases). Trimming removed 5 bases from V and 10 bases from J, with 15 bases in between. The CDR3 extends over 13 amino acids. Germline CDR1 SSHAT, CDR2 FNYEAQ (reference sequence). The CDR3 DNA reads TGTGCCAGCAGCCCCCAGGGTTCTGGGGAGCAGTTCTTC. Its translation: CASSPQGSGEQFF.

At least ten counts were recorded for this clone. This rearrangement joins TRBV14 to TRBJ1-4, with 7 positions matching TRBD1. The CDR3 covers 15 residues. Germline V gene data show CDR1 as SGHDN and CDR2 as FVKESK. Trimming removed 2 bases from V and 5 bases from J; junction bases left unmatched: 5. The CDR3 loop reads CASSQFGQANEKLFF. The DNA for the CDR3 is TGTGCCAGCAGCCAATTTGGACAGGCCAATGAAAAACTGTTTTTT.

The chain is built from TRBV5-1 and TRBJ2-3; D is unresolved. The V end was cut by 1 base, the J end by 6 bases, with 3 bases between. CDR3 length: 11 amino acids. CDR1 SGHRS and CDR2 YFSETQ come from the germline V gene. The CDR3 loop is CASSLRDTQYF. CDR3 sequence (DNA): TGCGCCAGCAGCTTGCGGGATACGCAGTATTTT.

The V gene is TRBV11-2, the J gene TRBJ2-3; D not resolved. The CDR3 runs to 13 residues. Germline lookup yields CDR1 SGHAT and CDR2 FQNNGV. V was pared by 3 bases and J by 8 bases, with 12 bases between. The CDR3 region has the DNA TGTGCCAGCAGCTTTGATAGGCTGCGTACGCAGTATTTT. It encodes CASSFDRLRTQYF.

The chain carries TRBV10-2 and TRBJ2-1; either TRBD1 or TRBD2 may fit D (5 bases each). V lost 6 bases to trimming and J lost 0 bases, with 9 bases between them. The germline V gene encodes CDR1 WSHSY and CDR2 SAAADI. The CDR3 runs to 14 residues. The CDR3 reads CASRGRFSYNEQFF. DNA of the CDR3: TGCGCCAGCAGGGGACGGTTCTCCTACAATGAGCAGTTCTTC.

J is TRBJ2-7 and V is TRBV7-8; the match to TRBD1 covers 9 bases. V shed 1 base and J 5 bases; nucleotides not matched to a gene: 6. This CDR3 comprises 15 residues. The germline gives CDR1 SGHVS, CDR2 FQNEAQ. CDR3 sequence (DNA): TGTGCCAGCAGCTTAGGGATCGGGACAGGGCACGAGCAGTACTTC. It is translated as CASSLGIGTGHEQYF.

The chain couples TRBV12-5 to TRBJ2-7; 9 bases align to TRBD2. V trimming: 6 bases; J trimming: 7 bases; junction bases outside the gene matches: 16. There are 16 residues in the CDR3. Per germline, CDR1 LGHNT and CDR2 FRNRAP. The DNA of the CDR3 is TGTGCTAGTGGCCGTGGCCCCGGGACTAGCACGAGGGAGCAGTACTTC. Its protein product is CASGRGPGTSTREQYF.

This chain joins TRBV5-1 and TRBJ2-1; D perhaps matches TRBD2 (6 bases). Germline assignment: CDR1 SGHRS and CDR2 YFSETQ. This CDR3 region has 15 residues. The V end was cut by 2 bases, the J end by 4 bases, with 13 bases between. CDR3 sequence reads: CASSLGAGRYNEQFF. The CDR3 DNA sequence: TGCGCCAGCAGCTTAGGTGCGGGACGTTACAATGAGCAGTTCTTC. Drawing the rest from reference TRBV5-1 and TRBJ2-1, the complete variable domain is KAGVTQTPRYLIKTRGQQVTLSCSPISGHRSVSWYQQTPGQGLQFLFEYFSETQRNKGNFPGRFSGRQFSNSRSEMNVSTLELGDSALYLCASSLGAGRYNEQFFGPGTRLTVL.

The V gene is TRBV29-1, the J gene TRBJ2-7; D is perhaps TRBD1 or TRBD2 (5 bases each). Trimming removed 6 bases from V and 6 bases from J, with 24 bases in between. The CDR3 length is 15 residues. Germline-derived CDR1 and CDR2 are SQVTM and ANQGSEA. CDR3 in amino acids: CSVSGRDPWLREQYF. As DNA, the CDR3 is TGCAGCGTATCAGGTAGGGACCCTTGGCTACGCGAGCAGTACTTC.

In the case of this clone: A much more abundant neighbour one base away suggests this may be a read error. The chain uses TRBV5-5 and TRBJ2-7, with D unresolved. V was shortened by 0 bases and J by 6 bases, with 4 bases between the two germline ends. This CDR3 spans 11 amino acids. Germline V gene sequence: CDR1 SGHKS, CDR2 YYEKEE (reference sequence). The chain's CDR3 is CASSLAGEQYF. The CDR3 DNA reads TGTGCCAGCAGCTTGGCCGGCGAGCAGTACTTC.

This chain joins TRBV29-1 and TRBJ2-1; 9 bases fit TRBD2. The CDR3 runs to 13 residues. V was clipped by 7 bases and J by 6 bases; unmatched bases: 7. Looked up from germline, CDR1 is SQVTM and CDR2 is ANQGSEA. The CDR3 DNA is TGCAGCGCCGGGACTAGCCCGCTCAATGAGCAGTTCTTC. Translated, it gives CSAGTSPLNEQFF.

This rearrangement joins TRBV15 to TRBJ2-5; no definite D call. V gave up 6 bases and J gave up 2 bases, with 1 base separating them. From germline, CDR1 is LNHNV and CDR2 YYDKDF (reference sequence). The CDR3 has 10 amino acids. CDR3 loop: CATRQETQYF. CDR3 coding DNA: TGTGCCACCAGACAAGAGACCCAGTACTTC.

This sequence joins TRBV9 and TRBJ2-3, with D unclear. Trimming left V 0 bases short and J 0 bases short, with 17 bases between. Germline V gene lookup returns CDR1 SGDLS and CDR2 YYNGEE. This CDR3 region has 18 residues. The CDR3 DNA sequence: TGTGCCAGCAGCGTAGATGGGTCTGGCGAGATCAGCACAGATACGCAGTATTTT. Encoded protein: CASSVDGSGEISTDTQYF.

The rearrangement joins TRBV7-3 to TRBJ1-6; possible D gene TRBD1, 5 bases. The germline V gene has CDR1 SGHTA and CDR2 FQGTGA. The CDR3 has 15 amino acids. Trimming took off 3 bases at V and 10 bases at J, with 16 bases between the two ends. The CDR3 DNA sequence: TGTGCCAGCAGCTTTCTAGGGGAGTTCGGGTCACCCCTCCACTTT. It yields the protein CASSFLGEFGSPLHF.

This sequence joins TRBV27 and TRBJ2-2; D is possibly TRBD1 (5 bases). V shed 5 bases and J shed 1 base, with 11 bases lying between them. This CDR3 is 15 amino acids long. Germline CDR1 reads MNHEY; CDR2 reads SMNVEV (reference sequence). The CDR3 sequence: CASSILGQNTGELFF. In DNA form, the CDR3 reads TGTGCCAGCAGTATTTTAGGACAGAACACCGGGGAGCTGTTTTTT.

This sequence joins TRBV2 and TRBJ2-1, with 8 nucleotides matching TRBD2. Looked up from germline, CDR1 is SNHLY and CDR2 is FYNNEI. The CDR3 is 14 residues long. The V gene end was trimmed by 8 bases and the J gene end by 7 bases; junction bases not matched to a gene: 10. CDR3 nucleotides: TGTGCCAGCGTCCCAGCGGGGGCCGGGAATGAGCAGTTCTTC. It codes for CASVPAGAGNEQFF. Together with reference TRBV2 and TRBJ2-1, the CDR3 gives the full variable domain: EPEVTQTPSHQVTQMGQEVILRCVPISNHLYFYWYRQILGQKVEFLVSFYNNEISEKSEIFDDQFSVERPDGSNFTLKIRSTKLEDSAMYFCASVPAGAGNEQFFGPGTRLTVL.

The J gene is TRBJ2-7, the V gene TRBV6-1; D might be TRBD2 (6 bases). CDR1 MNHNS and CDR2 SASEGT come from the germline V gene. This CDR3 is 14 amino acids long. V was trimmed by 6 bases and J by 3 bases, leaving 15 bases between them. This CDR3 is CASRRRLENYEQYF. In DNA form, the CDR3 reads TGTGCCAGCAGACGTCGACTAGAGAACTACGAGCAGTACTTC.

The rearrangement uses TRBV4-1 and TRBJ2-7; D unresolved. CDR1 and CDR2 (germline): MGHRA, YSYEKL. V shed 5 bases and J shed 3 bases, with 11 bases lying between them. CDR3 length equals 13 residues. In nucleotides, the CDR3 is TGCGCCAGCAGCGCCCGGGCCAACTACGAGCAGTACTTC. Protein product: CASSARANYEQYF.

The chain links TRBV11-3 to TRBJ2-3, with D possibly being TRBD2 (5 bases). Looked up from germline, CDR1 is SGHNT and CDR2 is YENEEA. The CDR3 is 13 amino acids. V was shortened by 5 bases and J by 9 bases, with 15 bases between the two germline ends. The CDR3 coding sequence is TGTGCCAGCAGCACCCCGGACGAGGGAACGCAGTATTTT. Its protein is CASSTPDEGTQYF.

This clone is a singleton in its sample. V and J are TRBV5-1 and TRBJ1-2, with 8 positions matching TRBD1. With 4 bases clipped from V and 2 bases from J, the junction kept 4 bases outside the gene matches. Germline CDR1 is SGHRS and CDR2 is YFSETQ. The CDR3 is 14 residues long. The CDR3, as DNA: TGCGCCAGCAGCGCACACAGGGGGAACTATGGCTACACCTTC. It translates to CASSAHRGNYGYTF.

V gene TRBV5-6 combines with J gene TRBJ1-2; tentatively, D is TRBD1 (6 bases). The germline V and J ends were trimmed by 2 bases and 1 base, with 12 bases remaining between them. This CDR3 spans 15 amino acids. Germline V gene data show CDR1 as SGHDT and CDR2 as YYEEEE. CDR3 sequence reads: CASSFLDRVNYGYTF. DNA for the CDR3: TGTGCCAGCAGCTTTTTGGACAGAGTTAACTATGGCTACACCTTC.

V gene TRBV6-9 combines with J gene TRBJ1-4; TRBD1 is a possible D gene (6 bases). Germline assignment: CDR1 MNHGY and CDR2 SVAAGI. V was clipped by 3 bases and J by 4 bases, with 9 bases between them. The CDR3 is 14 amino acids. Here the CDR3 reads CASSYRGHNEKLFF. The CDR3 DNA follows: TGTGCCAGCAGTTACAGGGGACATAATGAAAAACTGTTTTTT.

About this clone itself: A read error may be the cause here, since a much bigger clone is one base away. CDR3 region: CASSGNTGELFF. In DNA form, the CDR3 reads TGTGCCAGCAGTGGGAACACCGGGGAGCTGTTTTTT. This chain uses TRBV6-4 with TRBJ2-2; D is unclear. CDR3 size: 12 residues. Trimming took 4 bases from V and 1 from J, leaving 1 base between them. Germline loops: CDR1 MRHNA, CDR2 SNTAGT.